These 20 T cell receptor beta chains came from one sample sequenced in a study of T cells after yellow fever vaccination. Using its own MiXCR run on the 5' RACE reads, TCRdb lists one record per CDR3 protein. The sample includes hundreds of thousands of distinct CDR3 sequences, around 4.9% of them seen just once. Sequencing used CD4+ T cells sorted from PBMCs, obtained on the day of the yellow fever booster vaccination. These receptors originate from a man aged 18 to 35 who received the YFV17D yellow fever vaccine.

This clonotype came up a few times. This rearrangement joins TRBV5-1 to TRBJ1-3; TRBD1 matches at 11 bases. Germline values: CDR1 SGHRS, CDR2 YFSETQ. Losses at the gene ends were 0 bases for V and 0 bases for J; bases not matched to a gene: 2. The CDR3 has 17 amino acids. CDR3 nucleotides: TGCGCCAGCAGCTTGGGGACAGGGGGCATCTCTGGAAACACCATATATTTT. Translated, it gives CASSLGTGGISGNTIYF. The full variable domain, with the rest looked up from reference TRBV5-1 and TRBJ1-3, is KAGVTQTPRYLIKTRGQQVTLSCSPISGHRSVSWYQQTPGQGLQFLFEYFSETQRNKGNFPGRFSGRQFSNSRSEMNVSTLELGDSALYLCASSLGTGGISGNTIYFGEGSWLTVV.

The rearrangement links TRBV5-5 to TRBJ1-2; the match to TRBD1 covers 8 bases. With 2 bases clipped from V and 4 bases from J, the junction kept 7 bases outside the gene matches. CDR3 length: 15 residues. Germline V gives CDR1 SGHKS, CDR2 YYEKEE (reference sequence). DNA of the CDR3: TGTGCCAGCAGCTTTATCCCGGGACAGGTCTATGGCTACACCTTC. This encodes CASSFIPGQVYGYTF.

J is TRBJ2-5 and V is TRBV5-5; the D gene is possibly TRBD1 (6 bases). The CDR3 consists of 15 residues. Germline V gene sequence: CDR1 SGHKS, CDR2 YYEKEE (reference sequence). V was clipped by 1 base and J by 2 bases, with 12 bases between them. This chain's CDR3 is CASSLTRGWQETQYF. CDR3 bases: TGTGCCAGCAGCTTGACCAGGGGATGGCAAGAGACCCAGTACTTC.

The chain has TRBV7-2 and TRBJ2-5; no reliable D call. Germline lookup yields CDR1 SGHTA and CDR2 FQGNSA. V gave up 1 base and J gave up 1 base, with 4 bases separating them. This CDR3 has 13 residues. The DNA for the CDR3 is TGTGCCAGCAGCTTAGTGGTCCAAGAGACCCAGTACTTC. Its protein is CASSLVVQETQYF.

This clonotype has ten or more counts. This chain joins TRBV12-3 or TRBV12-4 and TRBJ1-5; D perhaps matches TRBD1 (6 bases). The CDR3 loop spans 18 amino acids. The V gene lost 3 bases and the J gene lost 4 bases, with 22 bases spanning the gap. DNA for the CDR3: TGTGCCAGCAGTTTGGGAGAGGGGGACCGAGGGGTTAATCAGCCCCAGCATTTT. It is translated as CASSLGEGDRGVNQPQHF.

The chain couples TRBV6-5 to TRBJ1-5, with 9 bases identical to TRBD1. CDR3 length: 15 residues. After removal of 7 bases from V and 2 bases from J, the junction contained 6 bases not matched to a gene. Germline CDR1 reads MNHEY; CDR2 reads SVGAGI. The CDR3 region is CASKTGGVGNQPQHF. The CDR3 DNA is TGTGCCAGCAAAACAGGGGGCGTCGGCAATCAGCCCCAGCATTTT.

The chain has TRBV4-1 and TRBJ2-1; TRBD1 matches 10 bases. This CDR3 region has 17 residues. Trimming cost V 2 bases and J 7 bases; bases outside gene matches: 11. Germline values: CDR1 MGHRA, CDR2 YSYEKL. DNA for the CDR3: TGCGCCAGCAGCCAAAGGACTCGGACAGGGGGAAAAAATGAGCAGTTCTTC. It yields the protein CASSQRTRTGGKNEQFF.

This clonotype was observed many times. This sequence joins TRBV20-1 and TRBJ1-2; no firm D call. Germline CDR1 and CDR2: DFQATT and SNEGSKA (reference sequence). This CDR3 contains 12 residues. Trimming took off 4 bases at V and 2 bases at J, with 8 bases between the two ends. CDR3 nucleotide sequence: TGCAGTGCTAACACAGCAAACTATGGCTACACCTTC. Its protein product is CSANTANYGYTF.

This sequence joins TRBV7-8 and TRBJ2-1, with D possibly TRBD1 on 6 matching bases. Trimming removed 4 bases at V and 0 bases at J, with 13 bases between. Germline CDR1 reads SGHVS; CDR2 reads FQNEAQ. The CDR3 covers 16 residues. CDR3 sequence (DNA): TGTGCCAGCAGCTCCTACAGGGTTAGCTCCTACAATGAGCAGTTCTTC. Encoded protein: CASSSYRVSSYNEQFF.

This clonotype showed up just a few times. The genes are TRBV5-1 and TRBJ1-1; 8 bases are shared with TRBD1. CDR1 and CDR2 (germline): SGHRS, YFSETQ. This CDR3 region has 15 residues. V was pared by 4 bases and J by 2 bases, with 7 bases of the junction left unmatched. The CDR3 DNA reads as TGCGCCAGCAGCGATCGGACAGGGACCAACACTGAAGCTTTCTTT. Protein product: CASSDRTGTNTEAFF.

The chain is built from TRBV18 and TRBJ2-1; TRBD1 aligns across 11 bases. The germline V gene has CDR1 KGHSH and CDR2 LQKENI. There are 17 residues in the CDR3. The J segment lost 3 bases and the V segment lost 3 bases, leaving 7 bases of the junction unmatched. CDR3 sequence: CASSPRGTGGFYNEQFF. CDR3 sequence (DNA): TGTGCCAGCTCACCGCGAGGGACAGGGGGGTTCTACAATGAGCAGTTCTTC. Variable domain in full (rest from reference TRBV18 and TRBJ2-1): NAGVMQNPRHLVRRRGQEARLRCSPMKGHSHVYWYRQLPEEGLKFMVYLQKENIIDESGMPKERFSAEFPKEGPSILRIQQVVRGDSAAYFCASSPRGTGGFYNEQFFGPGTRLTVL.

In its sample, this clonotype was seen many times. V gene TRBV5-1 combines with J gene TRBJ2-1, with 8 bases fitting TRBD1. The CDR3 length is 16 residues. V shed 5 bases, J shed 0 bases, and the junction held 7 bases outside the gene matches. Germline CDR1 SGHRS, CDR2 YFSETQ. CDR3 in amino acids: CASRRTGLSSYNEQFF. The CDR3 DNA follows: TGCGCCAGCAGAAGGACAGGGCTCAGCTCCTACAATGAGCAGTTCTTC.

This clonotype showed up many times. The chain uses TRBV7-2 and TRBJ2-5; 12 nucleotides match TRBD1. The CDR3 is 16 residues long. In germline, CDR1 is SGHTA, CDR2 FQGNSA. V lost 5 bases, J lost 4 bases, and 8 bases stayed unmatched. The chain's CDR3 is CASSLGTGGASETQYF. In nucleotides, the CDR3 is TGTGCCAGCAGCCTCGGGACAGGGGGCGCTTCAGAGACCCAGTACTTC.

A few counts support this clonotype. The chain has TRBV4-1 and TRBJ2-7; TRBD1 agrees at 9 bases. Germline lookup yields CDR1 MGHRA and CDR2 YSYEKL. Germline trimming cut 2 bases from V and 3 bases from J; bases unmatched to any gene: 2. This CDR3 is built from 14 residues. The CDR3 loop reads CASSQTGGSYEQYF. DNA of the CDR3: TGCGCCAGCAGCCAAACAGGGGGCAGCTACGAGCAGTACTTC.

This clonotype was seen a few times. V usage is TRBV10-3 and J usage is TRBJ2-3; 9 nucleotides agree with TRBD2. This CDR3 comprises 17 residues. Germline CDR1 ENHRY, CDR2 SYGVKD. Unmatched junction bases numbered 8, after V lost 2 bases and J lost 2 bases. CDR3: CAISERLAGILTDTQYF. As DNA, the CDR3 is TGTGCCATCAGTGAGAGGCTAGCGGGGATCCTCACAGATACGCAGTATTTT.

This clonotype showed up many times. V usage is TRBV3-1 and J usage is TRBJ2-3; 10 bases match TRBD2. In germline, CDR1 is LGHDT, CDR2 YNNKEL (reference sequence). The V segment lost 4 bases and the J segment 6 bases; nucleotides outside the gene matches: 10. The CDR3 runs to 16 residues. CDR3 DNA: TGTGCCAGCAGCCCTACTCCTAGCGGGAGTTGGGATACGCAGTATTTT. As protein: CASSPTPSGSWDTQYF.

In its sample, this clonotype was seen a few times. The V call is TRBV20-1, the J call TRBJ2-2, with 10 nucleotides matching TRBD2. CDR1 is DFQATT and CDR2 is SNEGSKA in the germline V gene (reference sequence). The CDR3 runs to 19 residues. J gave up 2 bases and V 2 bases, and 14 bases lay outside the gene matches. The CDR3 protein is CSARSPSGGSPLNTGELFF. Written as DNA, the CDR3 is TGCAGTGCTAGATCCCCTAGCGGGGGATCCCCCCTTAACACCGGGGAGCTGTTTTTT.

The chain is built from TRBV20-1 and TRBJ1-6; D remains ambiguous. Germline lookup yields CDR1 DFQATT and CDR2 SNEGSKA (reference sequence). Trimming took off 3 bases at V and 7 bases at J, with 13 bases between the two ends. CDR3 length equals 14 residues. The CDR3 loop reads CSASSQVNNSPLHF. DNA for the CDR3: TGCAGTGCTAGTTCCCAGGTCAACAATTCACCCCTCCACTTT.

The chain is built from TRBV14 and TRBJ1-2; D not certain. The CDR3 is made up of 13 amino acids. Germline CDR1 and CDR2: SGHDN and FVKESK. V lost 4 bases, J lost 7 bases, and 13 bases lay in between. This CDR3 is CASSLSAGAGYTF. DNA for the CDR3: TGTGCCAGCAGCCTCTCCGCGGGCGCTGGCTACACCTTC.

This clonotype was detected only a few times. The V and J genes are TRBV2 and TRBJ1-6, with 7 bases fitting TRBD1. After removal of 4 bases from V and 6 bases from J, the junction contained 3 bases not matched to a gene. Germline CDR1 is SNHLY and CDR2 is FYNNEI. The CDR3 loop spans 14 amino acids. The CDR3 is CASSASGGNSPLHF. The CDR3 DNA sequence: TGTGCCAGCAGTGCCTCAGGGGGTAATTCACCCCTCCACTTT.